This T cell receptor (beta chain) originates from a study of a mutant IDH1 vaccine in newly diagnosed glioma. Study background: Patients received eight vaccinations in weeks 1, 3, 5, 7, 11, 15, 19, 23. Vaccination was launched 4-6 weeks after radiotherapy alone, or with temozolomide cycles.

Described time point: week 11, during vaccination. Each dose delivered 300 ug of mutant IDH1 20-mer peptide subcutaneously with imiquimod. Donors' newly diagnosed IDH1-mutant WHO grade 3 or 4 astrocytomas lacked nuclear ATRX. Notes on the study in general: The vaccine induced immune responses, and these occurred in around 94% of patients.

Regarding this clone: Its target is not known.

The length of the CDR3 is 16 residues. Measured with immunoSEQ multiplex PCR; TCRdb has only the in-frame clones, and not every one. The sample includes fewer than 35,000 clones, almost 90% of them seen just once. The source material was PBMCs, sampled from a glioma patient whose treatment included an IDH1 peptide vaccine. This chain joins TRBV21-1 and TRBJ1-5. TRBV21-1 is noted as a pseudogene. The clonotype was recovered from a young man with glioma. CDR3 sequence (DNA): TGTGCCAGCAGCACTTGGGTGTGCTATAGCAATCAGCCCCAGCATTTT. Amino acids: CASSTWVCYSNQPQHF.